Presented here are 28 T cell receptor beta chains from one specimen sequenced in a study of cytomegalovirus exposure and HLA in healthy donors. Measured with immunoSEQ multiplex PCR; TCRdb has only the in-frame clones, and not every one. The sample lists some 140,000 clones; just under 85% were seen once. Material for sequencing was PBMCs. All receptors derive from a young woman in good health and CMV-seronegative.

V gene TRBV7-2 combines with J gene TRBJ2-2, with no clear D. CDR3 length: 12 amino acids. Germline lookup yields CDR1 SGHTA and CDR2 FQGNSA. Trimming shortened V by 5 bases and J by 4 bases, and 5 bases separated the two germline ends. CDR3 in amino acids: CASSRSTGELFF. The CDR3 nucleotides read TGTGCCAGCAGCCGGAGCACCGGGGAGCTGTTTTTT.

The CDR3 reads CASSAPRQGAGYGYTF. CDR3 sequence (DNA): TGTGCCAGCAGTGCCCCGCGGCAGGGGGCAGGCTATGGCTACACCTTC. The genes are TRBV6-1 and TRBJ1-2, with 8 bases fitting TRBD1. The junction had 11 bases not matched to a gene; V was cut back by 4 bases and J by 4 bases. The germline V gene has CDR1 MNHNS and CDR2 SASEGT. The CDR3 sequence is 16 residues long.

The chain uses TRBV11-2 and TRBJ2-7, with 9 bases aligning to TRBD1. CDR3 length: 17 residues. V dropped 6 bases and J dropped 4; count of bases not matched to a gene: 16. Per the germline V gene, CDR1 is SGHAT and CDR2 is FQNNGV. The CDR3 here is CASSASGTGLPRYEQYF. The CDR3 bases are TGTGCCAGCAGTGCCTCCGGGACAGGGTTACCCAGGTACGAGCAGTACTTC.

This chain connects TRBV6-6 to TRBJ1-5; D remains ambiguous. CDR3 length: 12 amino acids. The V end was cut by 6 bases, the J end by 5 bases, with 8 bases between. Germline values: CDR1 MNHNY, CDR2 SVGAGI (reference sequence). The CDR3 is CASSFLDQPQHF. The CDR3 DNA follows: TGTGCCAGCAGCTTCCTAGATCAGCCCCAGCATTTT.

J is TRBJ1-6 and V is TRBV6-5; D unclear. Per germline, CDR1 MNHEY and CDR2 SVGAGI. V shed 2 bases and J shed 7 bases, with 12 bases lying between them. The CDR3 is 15 amino acids. The CDR3 region is CASSYADGENSPLHF. The CDR3 coding sequence is TGTGCCAGCAGTTACGCGGATGGGGAGAATTCACCCCTCCACTTT.

The chain links TRBV28 to TRBJ1-2; 8 bases match TRBD1. Germline CDR1 and CDR2: MDHEN and SYDVKM. The CDR3 runs 13 residues. J lost 3 bases, V lost 4 bases, and 1 base had no gene match. CDR3: CASSYRGDYGYTF. In DNA, the CDR3 is TGTGCCAGCAGTTACAGGGGGGACTATGGCTACACCTTC.

This chain connects TRBV2 to TRBJ1-4; D gene ambiguous. Germline values: CDR1 SNHLY, CDR2 FYNNEI. V was pared by 10 bases and J by 0 bases, with 18 bases between. CDR3 length equals 16 residues. For the CDR3, the DNA is TGTGCCACCAGCCCCTATACAGTTACAACTAATGAAAAACTGTTTTTT. Protein sequence: CATSPYTVTTNEKLFF. The full variable domain, rest sourced from reference TRBV2 and TRBJ1-4, is EPEVTQTPSHQVTQMGQEVILRCVPISNHLYFYWYRQILGQKVEFLVSFYNNEISEKSEIFDDQFSVERPDGSNFTLKIRSTKLEDSAMYFCATSPYTVTTNEKLFFGSGTQLSVL.

This chain uses TRBV7-2 with TRBJ1-1; no clear D gene. Between the trimmed V and J ends, which lost 3 bases and 1 base, there was a span of 6 bases. The CDR3 runs 13 residues. The germline CDR1 and CDR2 sequences are SGHTA and FQGNSA. The CDR3 is CASSFNRNTEAFF. The CDR3 nucleotides read TGTGCCAGCAGCTTTAACAGGAACACTGAAGCTTTCTTT.

This chain connects TRBV5-1 to TRBJ1-1, with 9 nucleotides matching TRBD1. Germline assignment: CDR1 SGHRS and CDR2 YFSETQ. The V gene end was trimmed by 2 bases and the J gene end by 1 base; junction bases not matched to a gene: 12. The CDR3 runs 18 residues. CDR3 in amino acids: CASSLRLGQGSQNTEAFF. In DNA form, the CDR3 reads TGCGCCAGCAGCTTACGCCTGGGACAGGGATCCCAGAACACTGAAGCTTTCTTT. Supplemented by reference TRBV5-1 and TRBJ1-1, the full variable domain reads KAGVTQTPRYLIKTRGQQVTLSCSPISGHRSVSWYQQTPGQGLQFLFEYFSETQRNKGNFPGRFSGRQFSNSRSEMNVSTLELGDSALYLCASSLRLGQGSQNTEAFFGQGTRLTVV.

The CDR3 sequence: CASSLWGQGFDQPQHF. CDR3 nucleotides: TGTGCCAGCAGTCTCTGGGGACAGGGGTTTGATCAGCCCCAGCATTTT. The gene calls are TRBV9 and TRBJ1-5; 10 bases are shared with TRBD1. Looked up from germline, CDR1 is SGDLS and CDR2 is YYNGEE. Trimming cost V 5 bases and J 5 bases; bases outside gene matches: 10. This CDR3 is built from 16 residues.

The V gene is TRBV18, the J gene TRBJ2-1; no firm D call. V gave up 3 bases and J gave up 6 bases, with 6 bases separating them. CDR1 is KGHSH, CDR2 LQKENI, per germline. The CDR3 totals 12 residues. CDR3 coding DNA: TGTGCCAGCTCACCCATGTCCAATGAGCAGTTCTTC. It is translated as CASSPMSNEQFF.

This clone was observed a few times. V is TRBV9 and J is TRBJ2-3; TRBD2 matches 9 bases. This CDR3 contains 19 residues. V trimming: 0 bases; J trimming: 7 bases; junction bases outside the gene matches: 18. Germline V gene lookup returns CDR1 SGDLS and CDR2 YYNGEE. The DNA of the CDR3 is TGTGCCAGCAGCGTAGGATTAAGCGGGGGGCGGTCCACAGGAAATACGCAGTATTTT. It codes for CASSVGLSGGRSTGNTQYF.

The V gene is TRBV18, the J gene TRBJ1-2; D is unresolved. The CDR3 consists of 16 residues. Germline values: CDR1 KGHSH, CDR2 LQKENI. V shed 2 bases and J shed 0 bases, with 13 bases lying between them. The CDR3 region has the DNA TGTGCCAGCTCACCATTTGGTGGTGGAGCTAACTATGGCTACACCTTC. It specifies CASSPFGGGANYGYTF.

This sequence joins TRBV28 and TRBJ1-5; 7 bases are a match to TRBD1. Germline CDR1 reads MDHEN; CDR2 reads SYDVKM. J was trimmed by 1 base and V by 6 bases; bases with no gene match: 3. The CDR3 covers 14 residues. CDR3 in amino acids: CASRGQASNQPQHF. The CDR3 DNA reads as TGTGCCAGCAGAGGACAGGCGAGCAATCAGCCCCAGCATTTT.

The chain combines TRBV11-1 with TRBJ1-1; possibly TRBD1 for D (6 bases). CDR3 length equals 15 residues. V gave up 5 bases and J gave up 5 bases, with 18 bases separating them. CDR1 is SGHAT, CDR2 FQDESV, per germline (reference sequence). The CDR3 spells CASSTDEGELTEAFF. The CDR3 nucleotides read TGTGCCAGCAGCACCGACGAGGGGGAGTTGACTGAAGCTTTCTTT.

The chain links TRBV5-1 to TRBJ2-4, with TRBD1 identical over 7 bases. Germline CDR1 and CDR2: SGHRS and YFSETQ. The CDR3 extends over 16 amino acids. V lost 4 bases, J lost 0 bases, and 7 bases stayed unmatched. CDR3 in amino acids: CASSDGTAVAKNIQYF. DNA of the CDR3: TGCGCCAGCAGCGACGGGACAGCCGTAGCCAAAAACATTCAGTACTTC.

The chain combines TRBV27 with TRBJ2-7; 8 bases align to TRBD2. From germline, CDR1 is MNHEY and CDR2 SMNVEV (reference sequence). V lost 6 bases to trimming and J lost 4 bases; unmatched junction nucleotides: 5. This CDR3 is 13 amino acids long. Written as DNA, the CDR3 is TGTGCCAGCAGCCCCTCGGGGGGGTACGAGCAGTACTTC. Translating it yields CASSPSGGYEQYF.

The rearrangement uses TRBV2 and TRBJ2-5; D not resolved. Trimming pared 3 bases from V and 2 bases from J, leaving 25 bases between. Germline CDR1 reads SNHLY; CDR2 reads FYNNEI. This CDR3 contains 19 residues. CDR3 nucleotides: TGTGCCAGCAGTGATACGTTCGAACCGGGTCGGCAGATTCAAGAGACCCAGTACTTC. Translation gives CASSDTFEPGRQIQETQYF.

This sequence joins TRBV6-5 and TRBJ1-4, with D possibly being TRBD1 (5 bases). This CDR3 has 16 residues. Trimming cost V 2 bases and J 6 bases, with 16 bases left between them. Germline lookup yields CDR1 MNHEY and CDR2 SVGAGI. The CDR3 reads CASSYGAPRVDEKLFF. DNA for the CDR3: TGTGCCAGCAGTTACGGGGCGCCTCGGGTTGATGAAAAACTGTTTTTT.

This clone was counted only a few times. V and J are TRBV28 and TRBJ1-2, with 12 bases lining up with TRBD1. CDR3 length: 15 amino acids. Germline V lookup: CDR1 MDHEN, CDR2 SYDVKM. With V trimmed by 6 bases and J by 3 bases, 5 bases remained unmatched. Here the CDR3 DNA reads TGTGCCAGCAGGGGACAGGGGGCGCTTCACTATGGCTACACCTTC. Its protein product is CASRGQGALHYGYTF.

This clone showed up just once. The chain combines TRBV27 with TRBJ1-5; TRBD1 aligns across 11 bases. The CDR3 sequence is 15 residues long. The junction had 7 bases not matched to a gene; V was cut back by 6 bases and J by 6 bases. The V gene's germline CDR1 is MNHEY and CDR2 SMNVEV (reference sequence). The chain's CDR3 is CASSSGQGGGQPQHF. CDR3 DNA sequence: TGTGCCAGCAGCTCGGGACAGGGGGGTGGTCAGCCCCAGCATTTT.

This CDR3 is CARSLTGGGETQYF. DNA for the CDR3: TGTGCCAGAAGTCTTACAGGGGGTGGCGAGACCCAGTACTTC. The rearrangement joins TRBV5-3 to TRBJ2-5, with 8 bases fitting TRBD1. TRBV5-3 is sorted into the ORF group, with uncertain function. This CDR3 is built from 14 residues. Trimming cost V 5 bases and J 5 bases; bases outside gene matches: 8.

The V call is TRBV5-1, the J call TRBJ2-3, with 8 bases that match TRBD1. This CDR3 region has 16 residues. The trim removed 0 bases at V and 3 bases at J, leaving 6 bases unmatched. From germline, CDR1 is SGHRS and CDR2 YFSETQ. The CDR3 nucleotides are TGCGCCAGCAGCTTGGAGGCCAACAGGGGGACAGATACGCAGTATTTT. It is translated as CASSLEANRGTDTQYF.

This chain uses TRBV30 with TRBJ2-3; 16 nucleotides agree with TRBD2. The CDR3 sequence is 19 residues long. V trimming: 0 bases; J trimming: 3 bases; junction bases outside the gene matches: 9. Germline CDR1 and CDR2: GTSNPN and SVGIG (reference sequence). The CDR3 spells CAWSVRGTSGGAGTDTQYF. The DNA for the CDR3 is TGTGCCTGGAGTGTAAGGGGGACTAGCGGGGGGGCCGGTACAGATACGCAGTATTTT.

This clone was seen a few times. This rearrangement joins TRBV9 to TRBJ2-2; the match to TRBD2 covers 8 bases. This CDR3 has 14 amino acids. After removal of 4 bases from V and 7 bases from J, the junction contained 6 bases not matched to a gene. CDR1 and CDR2 (germline): SGDLS, YYNGEE. DNA of the CDR3: TGTGCCAGCAGCATCCGGGGGGGAAGCGGGGAGCTGTTTTTT. Protein sequence: CASSIRGGSGELFF. The full variable domain, rest sourced from reference TRBV9 and TRBJ2-2, is DSGVTQTPKHLITATGQRVTLRCSPRSGDLSVYWYQQSLDQGLQFLIQYYNGEERAKGNILERFSAQQFPDLHSELNLSSLELGDSALYFCASSIRGGSGELFFGEGSRLTVL.

V is TRBV29-1 and J is TRBJ1-2; TRBD1 is a possible D gene (5 bases). The V gene's germline CDR1 is SQVTM and CDR2 ANQGSEA. The CDR3 is 12 residues long. V was pared by 4 bases and J by 3 bases, with 9 bases between. The CDR3 bases are TGCAGCGTTGGTGACAGCTACTATGGCTACACCTTC. This encodes CSVGDSYYGYTF.

This rearrangement joins TRBV5-4 to TRBJ1-1; D ambiguous. Trimming shortened V by 0 bases and J by 11 bases, and 14 bases separated the two germline ends. This CDR3 comprises 13 residues. Germline lookup yields CDR1 SGHNT and CDR2 YYREEE (reference sequence). The CDR3: CASSLGQAPLAFF. The CDR3 region has the DNA TGTGCCAGCAGCTTGGGGCAGGCTCCCTTGGCTTTCTTT.

As concerns this clone: Other DNA sequences of this sample code for an identical CDR3. The chain links TRBV9 to TRBJ2-7; TRBD1 matches at 8 bases. The V gene end was trimmed by 2 bases and the J gene end by 2 bases; junction bases not matched to a gene: 6. CDR1 SGDLS and CDR2 YYNGEE come from the germline V gene. The CDR3 totals 15 residues. The CDR3 here is CASSVATGDTYEQYF. The CDR3 DNA sequence: TGTGCCAGCAGCGTCGCGACAGGGGATACCTACGAGCAGTACTTC.